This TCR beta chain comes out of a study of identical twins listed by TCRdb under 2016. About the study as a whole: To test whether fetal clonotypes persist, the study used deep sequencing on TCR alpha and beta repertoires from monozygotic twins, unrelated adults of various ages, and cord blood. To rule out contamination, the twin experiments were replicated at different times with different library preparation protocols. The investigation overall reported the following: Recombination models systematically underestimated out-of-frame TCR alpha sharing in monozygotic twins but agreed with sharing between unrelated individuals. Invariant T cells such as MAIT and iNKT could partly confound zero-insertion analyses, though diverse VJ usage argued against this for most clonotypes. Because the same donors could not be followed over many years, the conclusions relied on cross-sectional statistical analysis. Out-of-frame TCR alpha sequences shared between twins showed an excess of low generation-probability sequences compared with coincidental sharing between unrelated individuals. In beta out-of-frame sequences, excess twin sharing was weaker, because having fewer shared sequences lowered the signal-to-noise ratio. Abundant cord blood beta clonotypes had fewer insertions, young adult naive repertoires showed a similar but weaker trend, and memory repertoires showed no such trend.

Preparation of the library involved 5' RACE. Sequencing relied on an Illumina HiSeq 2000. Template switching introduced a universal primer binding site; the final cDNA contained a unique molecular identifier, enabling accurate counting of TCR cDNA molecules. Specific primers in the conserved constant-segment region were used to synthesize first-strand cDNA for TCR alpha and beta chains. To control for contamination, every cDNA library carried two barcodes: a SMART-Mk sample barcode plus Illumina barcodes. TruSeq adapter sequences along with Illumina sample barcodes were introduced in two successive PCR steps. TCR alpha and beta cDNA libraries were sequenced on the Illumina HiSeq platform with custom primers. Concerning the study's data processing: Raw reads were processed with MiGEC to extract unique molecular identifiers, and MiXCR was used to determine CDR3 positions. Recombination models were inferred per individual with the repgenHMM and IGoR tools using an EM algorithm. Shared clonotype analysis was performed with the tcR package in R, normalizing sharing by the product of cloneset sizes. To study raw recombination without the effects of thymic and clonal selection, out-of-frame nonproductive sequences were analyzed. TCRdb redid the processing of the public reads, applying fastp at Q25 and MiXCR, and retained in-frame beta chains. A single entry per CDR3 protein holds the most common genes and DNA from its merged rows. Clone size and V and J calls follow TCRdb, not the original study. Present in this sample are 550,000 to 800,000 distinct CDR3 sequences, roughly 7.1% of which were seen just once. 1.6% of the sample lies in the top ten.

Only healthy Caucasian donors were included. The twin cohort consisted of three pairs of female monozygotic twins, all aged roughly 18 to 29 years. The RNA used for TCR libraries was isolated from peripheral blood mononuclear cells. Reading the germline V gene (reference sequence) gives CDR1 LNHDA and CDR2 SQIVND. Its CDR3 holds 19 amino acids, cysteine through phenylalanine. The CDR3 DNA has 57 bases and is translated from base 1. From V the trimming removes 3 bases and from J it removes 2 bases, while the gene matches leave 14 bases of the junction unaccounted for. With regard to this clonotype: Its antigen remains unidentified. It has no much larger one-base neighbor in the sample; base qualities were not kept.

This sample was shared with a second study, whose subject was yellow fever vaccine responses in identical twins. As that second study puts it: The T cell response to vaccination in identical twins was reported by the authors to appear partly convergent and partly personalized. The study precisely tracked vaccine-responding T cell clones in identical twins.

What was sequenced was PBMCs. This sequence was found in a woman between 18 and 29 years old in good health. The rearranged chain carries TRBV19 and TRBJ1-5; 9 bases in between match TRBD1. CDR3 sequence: CASSMEARGQGGGNQPQHF. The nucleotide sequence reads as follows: TGTGCCAGTAGTATGGAGGCTAGGGGACAGGGAGGAGGCAATCAGCCCCAGCATTTT.